This record concerns one T cell receptor (beta chain) sequence. The data belong to a study of shared clonotypes between healthy human individuals. Every donor, a Caucasian adult, lived in Nashville, Tennessee. Deep-level running was used for the assay. The authors distributed each subset's genomic DNA evenly over several immunoSEQ plates. Unsorted PBMC samples were amplified in replicate PCRs containing 250 to 350 ng DNA, some 30,000 T cell genomes. Some clones are missing from TCRdb's copy, which holds only in-frame ones; the method was immunoSEQ multiplex PCR. The sample includes some 450,000 clones, approximately 71% of them seen just once. This CDR3 is built from 14 residues. CDR1 LNHDA and CDR2 SQIVND come from the germline V gene (reference sequence). V lost 6 bases and J lost 6; bases outside the gene matches: 8.

The receptor was derived from a woman aged 40 to 55 in good health. Some clones in this sample may be carry-over from other donors' samples. Sequencing was done on a sample of PBMCs. The chain combines TRBV19 with TRBJ1-2; the match to TRBD1 covers 9 bases. Written as DNA, the CDR3 is TGTGCCAGTAGAACACAGGGGGCGCGGAATGGCTACACCTTC. Encoded protein: CASRTQGARNGYTF.